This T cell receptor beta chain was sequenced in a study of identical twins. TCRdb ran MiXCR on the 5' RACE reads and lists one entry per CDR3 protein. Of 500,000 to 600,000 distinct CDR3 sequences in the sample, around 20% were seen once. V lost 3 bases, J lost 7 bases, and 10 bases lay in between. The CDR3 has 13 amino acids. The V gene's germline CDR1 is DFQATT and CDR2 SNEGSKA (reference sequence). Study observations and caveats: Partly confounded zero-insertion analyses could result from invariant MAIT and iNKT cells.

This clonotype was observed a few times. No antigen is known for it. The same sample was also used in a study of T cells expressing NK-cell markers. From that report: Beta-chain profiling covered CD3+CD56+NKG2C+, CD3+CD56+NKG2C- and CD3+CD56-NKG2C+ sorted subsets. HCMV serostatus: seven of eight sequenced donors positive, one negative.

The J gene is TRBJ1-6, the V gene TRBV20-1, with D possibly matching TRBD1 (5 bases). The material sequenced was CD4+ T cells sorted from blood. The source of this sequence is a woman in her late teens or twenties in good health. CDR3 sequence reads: CSASVRTNSPLHF. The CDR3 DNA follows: TGCAGTGCTAGTGTCCGGACAAATTCACCCCTCCACTTT.